A selection of T cell receptor beta chains follows, all from one sample in a study of T cell changes during pregnancy in multiple sclerosis. The protocol was immunoSEQ multiplex PCR, while the TCRdb copy is restricted to in-frame clones and leaves out a portion. The table lists under 65,000 clones, 80% to 95% of them singletons. The source was CD4+ T cells from peripheral blood mononuclear cells, collected after pregnancy. These receptors all stem from a female donor with multiple sclerosis, enrolled in a pregnancy study. Each CDR3 is given with its conserved first and last residue. The D gene is left open where the match is weak. Clone size appears in some rows only: once, few, many, or a class for an expanded clone.

TGTGCCAGCAAGGAACAGGCCCAGTCATTTTTTGGCTACACCTTC | CASKEQAQSFFGYTF | TRBJ1-2 | TRBV6-1 | - | -
TGTGCCAGCAGCGATCATAAAATGTGGGACAGGGTAGGATCTAATGAAAAACTGTTTTTT | CASSDHKMWDRVGSNEKLFF | TRBJ1-4 | TRBV7-6 | once | TRBD1
TGTGCCAGCACCCAGGGGCGGTTCACAGATACGCAGTATTTT | CASTQGRFTDTQYF | TRBJ2-3 | TRBV11-2 | - | -
TGTGCCAGCTCAGGGGGGTTTAGCGGCAATGAGCAGTTCTTC | CASSGGFSGNEQFF | TRBJ2-1 | TRBV19 | - | -
TGTGCCAGCAGTTACTCTAGCGGGACAGGGCAAGCTTTCTTT | CASSYSSGTGQAFF | TRBJ1-1 | TRBV6-5 | - | TRBD1
TGTGCCAGCAGCTTAATGATTCAAGCGGGGGGGCAGGCAGATACGCAGTATTTT | CASSLMIQAGGQADTQYF | TRBJ2-3 | TRBV7-3 | - | TRBD2
TGTGCCAGCAGCCCCGGACAGTCGAACTATGGCTACACCTTC | CASSPGQSNYGYTF | TRBJ1-2 | TRBV6-6 | - | -
TGTGCCAGCACCCCCGTCTCGTGGCCGCTTAAGACCCAGTACTTC | CASTPVSWPLKTQYF | TRBJ2-5 | TRBV7-2 | - | -
TGTGCCAGCAGCGGGACAGGGGGGTTTGAGCAGTACTTC | CASSGTGGFEQYF | TRBJ2-7 | TRBV6-6 | - | TRBD1
TGTGCTAGTGGTTTGGTACCGGAGGGCAATCAGCCCCAGCATTTT | CASGLVPEGNQPQHF | TRBJ1-5 | TRBV12-5 | - | -
TGTGCCAGCAGCTTAGATCCTAGCGGGGGGGCCCGGACCCAGTACTTC | CASSLDPSGGARTQYF | TRBJ2-5 | TRBV11-2 | - | TRBD2
TGTGCCAGCAGTGTTTCGGGCAGGGGAGATTCACCCCTCCACTTT | CASSVSGRGDSPLHF | TRBJ1-6 | TRBV25-1 | few | -
TGTGCCAGCAGTCAGAGTGGACTAGTAACGGATACGCAGTATTTT | CASSQSGLVTDTQYF | TRBJ2-3 | TRBV6-1 | - | TRBD2
TGCAGCGTTGAAGTTCGACAGGGTGGCGACGGGGAGCTGTTTTTT | CSVEVRQGGDGELFF | TRBJ2-2 | TRBV29-1 | - | TRBD1
TGCGCCAGCAGGGAACTAGCGGGGGTTTCCACAGATACGCAGTATTTT | CASRELAGVSTDTQYF | TRBJ2-3 | TRBV4-3 | once | TRBD2
TGCGCCAGCAGCCTGGGACAGGATAATGAAAAACTGTTTTTT | CASSLGQDNEKLFF | TRBJ1-4 | TRBV4-3 | - | TRBD1
TGTGCCAGCAGGGAGGGACCGATGAACACTGAAGCTTTCTTT | CASREGPMNTEAFF | TRBJ1-1 | TRBV6-1 | - | -
TGTGCCACCGCAGGGTCCAGCAATCAGCCCCAGCATTTT | CATAGSSNQPQHF | TRBJ1-5 | TRBV7-8 | - | -
TGTGCCAGTAGTATTCGGCCCCTAGCGGGGGCGCAAGAGGTCCAGTACTTC | CASSIRPLAGAQEVQYF | TRBJ2-5 | TRBV19 | - | TRBD2
TGTGCCAGCACAGGGACAGAACCTCCCTACAATGAGCAGTTCTTC | CASTGTEPPYNEQFF | TRBJ2-1 | TRBV6-6 | - | TRBD1
TGTGCCAGTAGGGGGGGGGATCGGCCTGGCTACACCTTC | CASRGGDRPGYTF | TRBJ1-2 | TRBV6-5 | - | -
TGCGCCAGCAGCCAAGCGTGGACAGGGCGGGCTAACTATGGCTACACCTTC | CASSQAWTGRANYGYTF | TRBJ1-2 | TRBV4-3 | once | TRBD1
TGTGCCAGCAGCCCCCAGCGGGCGGGTGGGAATGAGCAGTTCTTC | CASSPQRAGGNEQFF | TRBJ2-1 | TRBV11-2 | - | -
TGTGCCAGCTCACCACGTCAGGCGTTTGGTGGAAACACCATATATTTT | CASSPRQAFGGNTIYF | TRBJ1-3 | TRBV18 | - | -
TGTGCCAGCAGTTTCATCCGGTCGGGGAATTACTATGGCTACACCTTC | CASSFIRSGNYYGYTF | TRBJ1-2 | TRBV27 | - | -
TGTGCCAGCAGCTTTTTCCGGGGGGGCCATAATGAGCAGTTCTTC | CASSFFRGGHNEQFF | TRBJ2-1 | TRBV5-6 | - | TRBD2
TGCGCCAGCAGCCAAGATCAAGGCAGGGCGGTGGAGCAGTACTTC | CASSQDQGRAVEQYF | TRBJ2-7 | TRBV4-3 | - | -
TGTGCCAGCAGCTCACTAGGCACCATCCAAGAGACCCAGTACTTC | CASSSLGTIQETQYF | TRBJ2-5 | TRBV5-4 | once | -
TGTGCCAGCAGTATTCTAAACAGGGAAGAGACCCAGTACTTC | CASSILNREETQYF | TRBJ2-5 | TRBV6-5 | - | -
TGCATGGCAGGGGGGAATTTACTCTACACCTTC | CMAGGNLLYTF | TRBJ1-2 | TRBV19 | - | TRBD1
TGTGCCAGCAGCCAAGTCTCAGGGGGGACCACTGAAGCTTTCTTT | CASSQVSGGTTEAFF | TRBJ1-1 | TRBV14 | - | TRBD1
TGTGCCAGCAGCGGAGGGCCCGGACCTCCCAATCAGCCCCAGCATTTT | CASSGGPGPPNQPQHF | TRBJ1-5 | TRBV9 | - | -
TGTGCCAGCTCACCGGCAGCGGCGAACACCGGGGAGCTGTTTTTT | CASSPAAANTGELFF | TRBJ2-2 | TRBV18 | - | -
TGTGCCAGCAGTAGTAGCGGGGGCCACCTTAAGCAGTTCTTC | CASSSSGGHLKQFF | TRBJ2-1 | TRBV6-1 | - | TRBD2
TGTGCCAGCAGTGAAGGCCCCGCCGGTCTATATGGCTACACCTTC | CASSEGPAGLYGYTF | TRBJ1-2 | TRBV2 | - | -
TGTGCCAGCAGCTTCAGCGGGGTATCAGATACGCAGTATTTT | CASSFSGVSDTQYF | TRBJ2-3 | TRBV7-3 | - | TRBD2